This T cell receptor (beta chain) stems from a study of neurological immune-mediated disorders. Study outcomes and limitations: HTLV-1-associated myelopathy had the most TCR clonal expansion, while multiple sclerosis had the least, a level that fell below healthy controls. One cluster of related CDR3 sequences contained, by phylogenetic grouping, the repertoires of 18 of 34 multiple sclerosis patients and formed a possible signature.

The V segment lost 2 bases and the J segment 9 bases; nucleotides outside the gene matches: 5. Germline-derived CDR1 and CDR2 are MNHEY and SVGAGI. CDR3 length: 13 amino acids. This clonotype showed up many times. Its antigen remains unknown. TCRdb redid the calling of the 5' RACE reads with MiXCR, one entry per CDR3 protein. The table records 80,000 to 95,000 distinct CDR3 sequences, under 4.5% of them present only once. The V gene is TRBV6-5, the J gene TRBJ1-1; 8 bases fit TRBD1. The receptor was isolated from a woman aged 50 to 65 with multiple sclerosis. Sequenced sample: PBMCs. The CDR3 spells CASSYRGDRKAFF. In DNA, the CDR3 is TGTGCCAGCAGTTACAGGGGGGACAGGAAAGCTTTCTTT.